This record looks at one T cell receptor beta chain sequence and its context. TCRdb reprocessed the 5' RACE reads via MiXCR and lists one record per CDR3 protein. Among about 530,000 distinct CDR3 sequences, 13% to 15% were seen once, and the ten largest hold 0.44%. This CDR3 is 15 amino acids long. Germline V gene sequence: CDR1 DFQATT, CDR2 SNEGSKA (reference sequence). Trimming cost V 0 bases and J 9 bases; bases outside gene matches: 6. The data are from a study of identical twins. The same specimen was also included in a second study, on yellow fever vaccine responses in identical twins. That work states: Twins' vaccine T cell responses were reported to seem partly convergent and partly personalized.

Material: CD4+ T cells sorted from blood. The chain uses TRBV20-1 and TRBJ2-1; the match to TRBD2 covers 12 bases. This receptor was obtained from a woman between 18 and 29 years old in good health. Here the CDR3 reads CSARDLAGGPGEQFF. CDR3 coding DNA: TGCAGTGCTAGAGATCTAGCGGGAGGGCCTGGTGAGCAGTTCTTC.